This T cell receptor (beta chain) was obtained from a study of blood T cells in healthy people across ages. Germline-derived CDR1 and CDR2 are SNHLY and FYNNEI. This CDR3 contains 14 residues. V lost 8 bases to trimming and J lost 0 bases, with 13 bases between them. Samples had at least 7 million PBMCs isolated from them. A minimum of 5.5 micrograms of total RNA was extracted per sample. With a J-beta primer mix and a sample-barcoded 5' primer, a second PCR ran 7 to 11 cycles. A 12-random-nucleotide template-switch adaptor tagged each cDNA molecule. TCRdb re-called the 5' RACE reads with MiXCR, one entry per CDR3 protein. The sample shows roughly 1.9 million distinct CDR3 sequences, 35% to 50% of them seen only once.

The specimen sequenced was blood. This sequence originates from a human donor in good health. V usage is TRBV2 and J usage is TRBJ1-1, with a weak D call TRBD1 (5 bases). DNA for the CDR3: TGTGCCAGCGGCCAAGGGACGGTGAACACTGAAGCTTTCTTT. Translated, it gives CASGQGTVNTEAFF.